This is a list of T cell receptor beta chains from one sample in a study of blood T cell repertoires in COVID-19. The protocol was immunoSEQ multiplex PCR, while the TCRdb copy is restricted to in-frame clones and leaves out a portion. Here the sample spans a few hundred thousand clones, around 90% being singletons. The specimen sequenced was peripheral blood. These receptors were obtained from a young woman with COVID-19, enrolled during active disease. Each CDR3 is given with its conserved first and last residue. Each record gives: clone size, J gene, V gene, D gene, CDR3 DNA, CDR3 protein. A D gene is named only where the DNA matches it firmly. Size values are once, few and many counts, or a class for expanded clones, and some rows have none.

- | TRBJ1-1 | TRBV4-3 | - | TGCGCCAGCAGCCAAGGGCGGGGGGCTTACACTGAAGCTTTCTTT | CASSQGRGAYTEAFF
- | TRBJ1-3 | TRBV28 | - | TGTGCCTCGTTCGACAGGTTTAGCTCTGGAAACACCATATATTTT | CASFDRFSSGNTIYF
- | TRBJ1-1 | TRBV5-4 | TRBD1 | TGTGCCAGCAGCTCCGGGACAGGGGTGACTGAAGCTTTCTTT | CASSSGTGVTEAFF
- | TRBJ1-5 | TRBV5-6 | - | TGTGCCAGCAGCCCTAACAGGGATCGCAATCAGCCCCAGCATTTT | CASSPNRDRNQPQHF
- | TRBJ1-1 | TRBV2 | TRBD1 | TGTGCCAGCAGTGGACAGGGAATGACTGAAGCTTTCTTT | CASSGQGMTEAFF
- | TRBJ1-5 | TRBV19 | TRBD1 | TGTGCCAGTAGTACAGGACAGGGACATCAGCCCCAGCATTTT | CASSTGQGHQPQHF
once | TRBJ2-7 | TRBV6-5 | - | TGTGCCAGCAGACCCGGACATGCCTACGAGCAGTACTTC | CASRPGHAYEQYF
once | TRBJ1-2 | TRBV6-4 | - | TGTGCCAGCAGTGACGCTGTAGGCTGGGGTGGGTCGGGAGATATGTTCTATGGCTACACCTTC | CASSDAVGWGGSGDMFYGYTF
- | TRBJ1-1 | TRBV6-6 | - | TGTGCCAGCAGTTACCGCGTTGGCACTGAAGCTTTCTTT | CASSYRVGTEAFF
- | TRBJ1-5 | TRBV10-3 | TRBD1 | TGTGCCATCAGTCCAGGGACAGGGAGCAATCAGCCCCAGCATTTT | CAISPGTGSNQPQHF
- | TRBJ1-2 | TRBV15 | - | TGTGCCACCAGCAGAGGTCCGGAGGACTATGGCTACACCTTC | CATSRGPEDYGYTF
- | TRBJ1-4 | TRBV19 | - | TGTGCCAGTAGTGTGAATCGACAGCCTGCAACTAATGAAAAACTGTTTTTT | CASSVNRQPATNEKLFF
- | TRBJ2-1 | TRBV5-1 | TRBD2 | TGCGCCAGCAGCTTGGACCCTAGCGGACCCTACAATGAGCAGTTCTTC | CASSLDPSGPYNEQFF
- | TRBJ2-3 | TRBV5-5 | - | TGTGCCAGCAGCTTGGTAGGGGAGGACACAGATACGCAGTATTTT | CASSLVGEDTDTQYF
- | TRBJ2-1 | TRBV27 | TRBD2 | TGTGCCAGCAGTGCCCCTAGCGGGGGGCTTGATTATGAGCAGTTCTTC | CASSAPSGGLDYEQFF
- | TRBJ2-3 | TRBV3-1/TRBV3-2 | - | TGTGCCAGCAGAAAAAGAGGCAATTACACAGATACGCAGTATTTT | CASRKRGNYTDTQYF
- | TRBJ2-2 | TRBV6-2/TRBV6-3 | - | TGTGCCAGCAGTTACTCGACGACAGGCGCTAACACCGGGGAGCTGTTTTTT | CASSYSTTGANTGELFF